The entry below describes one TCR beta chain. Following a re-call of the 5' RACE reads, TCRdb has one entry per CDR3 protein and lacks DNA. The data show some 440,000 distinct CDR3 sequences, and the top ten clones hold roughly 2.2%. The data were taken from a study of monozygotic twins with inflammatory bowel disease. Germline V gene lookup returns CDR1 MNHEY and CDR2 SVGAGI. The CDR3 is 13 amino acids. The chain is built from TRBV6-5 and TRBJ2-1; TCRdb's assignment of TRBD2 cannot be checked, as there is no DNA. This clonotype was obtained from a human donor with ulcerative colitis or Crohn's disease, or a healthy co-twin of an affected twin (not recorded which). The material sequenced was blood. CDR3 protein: CASSIPDSQEQFF.